This entry lists 3 T cell receptor beta chains sequenced from one sample in a study of blood T cells in healthy people across ages. With a J-beta primer mix and a sample-barcoded 5' primer, a second PCR ran about 6 to 11 cycles. TCRdb reprocessed the 5' RACE reads with MiXCR, giving one entry per CDR3 protein. This sample has 1.5 million to 2 million distinct CDR3 sequences, with around 48% found just once. Sequencing input: blood. The origin of the receptors is a woman in her 40s in good health.

This chain links TRBV11-2 with TRBJ2-7; 10 nucleotides match TRBD2. The J call may be faulty, since TRBJ2-5 better matches the DNA end. The CDR3 contains 17 residues. Germline V gene sequence: CDR1 SGHAT, CDR2 FQNNGV. The CDR3 spells CASGSPAVAGGGKTQYF. CDR3 nucleotide sequence: TGTGCCAGCGGCTCTCCTGCGGTAGCGGGGGGCGGTAAGACCCAGTACTTC.

CDR3 in DNA: TGTGCCAGCACCCCGAGGTCACCCCGGGAGACCCAGTACTTC. Translating it yields CASTPRSPRETQYF. The gene calls are TRBV7-9 and TRBJ2-5; D gene unclear. This CDR3 region has 14 residues. The germline CDR1 and CDR2 sequences are SEHNR and FQNEAQ (reference sequence). Trimming cost V 7 bases and J 5 bases, with 17 bases left between them.

This rearrangement joins TRBV12-3 or TRBV12-4 to TRBJ2-4; no clear D. The CDR3 covers 13 residues. The V end was cut by 3 bases, the J end by 3 bases, with 6 bases between. The CDR3 sequence: CASSFNGKNIQYF. The CDR3 DNA follows: TGTGCCAGCAGTTTTAACGGCAAAAACATTCAGTACTTC.